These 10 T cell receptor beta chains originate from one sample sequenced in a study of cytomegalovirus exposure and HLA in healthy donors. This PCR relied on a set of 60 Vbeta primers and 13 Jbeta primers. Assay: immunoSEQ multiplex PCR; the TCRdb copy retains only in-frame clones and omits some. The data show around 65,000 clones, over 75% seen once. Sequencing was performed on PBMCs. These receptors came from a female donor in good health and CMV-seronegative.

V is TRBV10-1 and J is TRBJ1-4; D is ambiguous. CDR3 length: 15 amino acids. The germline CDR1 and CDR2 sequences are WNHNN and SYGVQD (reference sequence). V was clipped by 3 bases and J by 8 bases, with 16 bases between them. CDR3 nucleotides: TGCGCCAGCAGTGATGGTGGAGCCGCTGCAGAAAAACTGTTTTTT. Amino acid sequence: CASSDGGAAAEKLFF.

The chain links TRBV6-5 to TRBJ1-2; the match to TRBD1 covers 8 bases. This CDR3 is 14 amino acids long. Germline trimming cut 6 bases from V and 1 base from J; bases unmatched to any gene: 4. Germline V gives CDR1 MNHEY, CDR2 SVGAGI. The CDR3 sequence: CASRMGQVNYGYTF. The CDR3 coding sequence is TGTGCCAGCAGGATGGGACAGGTTAACTATGGCTACACCTTC.

CDR3 sequence reads: CAILAGGYEQYF. The CDR3 coding sequence is TGTGCCATTCTAGCGGGAGGCTACGAGCAGTACTTC. The chain links TRBV2 to TRBJ2-7; 11 positions agree with TRBD2. The CDR3 contains 12 residues. J lost 3 bases, V lost 10 bases, and 2 bases had no gene match. CDR1 is SNHLY and CDR2 is FYNNEI in the germline V gene.

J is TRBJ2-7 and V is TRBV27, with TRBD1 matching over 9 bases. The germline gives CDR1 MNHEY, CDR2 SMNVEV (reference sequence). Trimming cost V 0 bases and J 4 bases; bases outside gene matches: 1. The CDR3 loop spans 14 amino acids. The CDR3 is CASSLSGTGYEQYF. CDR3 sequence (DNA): TGTGCCAGCAGTTTATCTGGGACAGGGTACGAGCAGTACTTC.

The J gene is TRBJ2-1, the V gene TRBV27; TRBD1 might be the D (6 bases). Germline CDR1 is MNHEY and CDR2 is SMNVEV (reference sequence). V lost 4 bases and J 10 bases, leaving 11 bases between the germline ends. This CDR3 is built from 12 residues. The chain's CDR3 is CASSSVTGEQFF. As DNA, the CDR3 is TGTGCCAGCAGTTCCGTGACAGGCGAGCAGTTCTTC.

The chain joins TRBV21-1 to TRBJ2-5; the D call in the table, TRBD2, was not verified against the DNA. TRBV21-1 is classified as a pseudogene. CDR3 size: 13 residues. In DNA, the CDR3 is TGTGCCAGCAGCCGAGGGCCCTCGGAGACCCAGTACTTC. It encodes CASSRGPSETQYF.

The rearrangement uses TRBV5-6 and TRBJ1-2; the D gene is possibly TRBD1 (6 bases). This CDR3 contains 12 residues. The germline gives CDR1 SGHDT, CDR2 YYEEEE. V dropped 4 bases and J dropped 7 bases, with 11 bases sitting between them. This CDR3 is CASSPGTSGYTF. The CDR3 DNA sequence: TGTGCCAGCAGCCCTGGGACATCTGGCTACACCTTC.

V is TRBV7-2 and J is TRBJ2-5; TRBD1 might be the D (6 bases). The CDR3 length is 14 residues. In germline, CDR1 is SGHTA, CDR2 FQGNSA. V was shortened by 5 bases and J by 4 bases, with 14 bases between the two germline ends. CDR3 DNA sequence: TGTGCCAGCAGCCTTACAGGGATGGGAGAGACCCAGTACTTC. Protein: CASSLTGMGETQYF. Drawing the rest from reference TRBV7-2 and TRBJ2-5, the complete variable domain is GAGVSQSPSNKVTEKGKDVELRCDPISGHTALYWYRQSLGQGLEFLIYFQGNSAPDKSGLPSDRFSAERTGGSVSTLTIQRTQQEDSAVYLCASSLTGMGETQYFGPGTRLLVL.

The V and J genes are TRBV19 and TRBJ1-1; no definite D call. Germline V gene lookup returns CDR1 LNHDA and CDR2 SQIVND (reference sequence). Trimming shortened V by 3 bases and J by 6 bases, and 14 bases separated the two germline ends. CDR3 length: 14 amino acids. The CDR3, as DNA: TGTGCCAGTAGTATGGAGGCGTACCTTCCTGAAGCTTTCTTT. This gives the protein CASSMEAYLPEAFF.

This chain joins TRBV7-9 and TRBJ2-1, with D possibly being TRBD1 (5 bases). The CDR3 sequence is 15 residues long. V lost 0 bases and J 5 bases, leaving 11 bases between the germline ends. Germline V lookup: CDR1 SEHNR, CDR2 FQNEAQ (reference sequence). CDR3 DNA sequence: TGTGCCAGCAGCTTAGCCAGGGCTGGAAACAATGAGCAGTTCTTC. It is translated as CASSLARAGNNEQFF. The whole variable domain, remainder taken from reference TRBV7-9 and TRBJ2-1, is DTGVSQNPRHKITKRGQNVTFRCDPISEHNRLYWYRQTLGQGPEFLTYFQNEAQLEKSRLLSDRFSAERPKGSFSTLEIQRTEQGDSAMYLCASSLARAGNNEQFFGPGTRLTVL.